The rows below give T cell receptor beta chains drawn from one sample of a study of blood T cell repertoires in COVID-19. TCRdb's copy holds only in-frame clones and misses some; the assay was immunoSEQ multiplex PCR. The sample holds 250,000 to 350,000 clones; roughly 90% are singletons and the top ten take around 2.6%. The specimen sequenced was PBMCs or T cells enriched from blood (not recorded which). The receptors here all came from a man aged 55 to 70 who had recovered from COVID-19. Both conserved end residues are part of each CDR3. The order of the fields is J gene, V gene, clone size, D gene, CDR3 protein, CDR3 DNA. The D gene is left open where the match is weak. Size is stated for part of the rows, as once, few or many counts, or as a class when the clone is expanded.

TRBJ2-1,TRBV7-9,.,.,CASSSPGGQFFYEQFF,TGTGCCAGCAGCTCACCCGGAGGTCAGTTCTTCTATGAGCAGTTCTTC
TRBJ2-3,TRBV5-1,.,TRBD2,CASSTSEIRTDTQYF,TGCGCCAGCTCAACTAGCGAGATTCGCACAGATACGCAGTATTTT
TRBJ1-6,TRBV11-2,.,.,CASSLEIVNSPLHF,TGTGCCAGCAGCTTAGAAATCGTCAATTCACCCCTCCACTTT
TRBJ2-7,TRBV29-1,.,.,CSVKLGAYEQYF,TGCAGCGTGAAATTAGGGGCCTACGAGCAGTACTTC
TRBJ1-2,TRBV29-1,once,.,CSAAGEPKAPFGYTF,TGCAGCGCCGCCGGGGAACCGAAGGCGCCCTTTGGCTACACCTTC
TRBJ2-2,TRBV11-2,.,TRBD2,CASSSLTSVNNGELFF,TGTGCCAGCAGCTCCTTAACTAGCGTAAACAACGGGGAGCTGTTTTTT
TRBJ2-2,TRBV20-1,.,.,CSASRGFGELFF,TGCAGTGCTAGTCGGGGGTTCGGGGAGCTGTTTTTT
TRBJ1-2,TRBV28,.,.,CASRAPGMYGYTF,TGTGCCAGCAGGGCACCAGGAATGTATGGCTACACCTTC
TRBJ1-6,TRBV7-3,.,TRBD1,CASSLTGQGNSPLHF,TGTGCCAGCAGCTTAACGGGACAGGGAAATTCACCCCTCCACTTT
TRBJ2-2,TRBV30,.,.,CAWKQGLYTGELFF,TGTGCCTGGAAGCAGGGGCTATATACCGGGGAGCTGTTTTTT
TRBJ1-6,TRBV5-1,few,TRBD1,CASSPGTGDASPLHF,TGCGCCAGCAGCCCCGGGACAGGGGACGCTTCACCCCTCCACTTT
TRBJ1-5,TRBV12-3/TRBV12-4,.,TRBD1,CASRTGGNQPQHF,TGTGCCAGCAGGACAGGGGGCAATCAGCCCCAGCATTTT
TRBJ2-1,TRBV3-1/TRBV3-2,few,.,CASSQVAETYNEQFF,TGTGCCAGCAGCCAGGTAGCGGAAACCTACAATGAGCAGTTCTTC
TRBJ2-1,TRBV5-6,.,TRBD1,CASSRRTGWDNEQFF,TGTGCCAGCAGCCGAAGGACAGGGTGGGACAATGAGCAGTTCTTC
TRBJ2-7,TRBV18,.,TRBD2,CASTHHSPASGGAYEQYF,TGTGCCAGCACTCACCACTCCCCGGCTAGCGGGGGGGCCTACGAGCAGTACTTC
TRBJ2-7,TRBV6-6,.,TRBD1,CASSYWDSEPYEQYF,TGTGCCAGCAGTTACTGGGACAGTGAGCCCTACGAGCAGTACTTC
TRBJ1-4,TRBV2,.,.,CAMIPSGNEKLFF,TGTGCCATGATCCCATCAGGGAATGAAAAACTGTTTTTT
TRBJ2-5,TRBV11-2,once,.,CASSLTGPTETQYF,TGTGCCAGCAGCTTGACAGGTCCGACGGAGACCCAGTACTTC
TRBJ1-1,TRBV20-1,.,.,CSAPSNTEAFF,TGCAGTGCCCCAAGCAACACTGAAGCTTTCTTT
TRBJ1-2,TRBV12-3/TRBV12-4,.,.,CASSLTGNYGYTF,TGTGCCAGCAGTTTAACGGGGAACTATGGCTACACCTTC
TRBJ1-5,TRBV4-1,.,.,CASSPVGGSHQPQHF,TGCGCCAGCAGCCCGGTGGGGGGGAGCCATCAGCCCCAGCATTTT
TRBJ2-2,TRBV2,.,.,CASRRGFAGELFF,TGTGCCAGCAGAAGAGGGTTCGCCGGGGAGCTGTTTTTT
TRBJ1-1,TRBV7-2,.,.,CASSVGHALNTEAFF,TGTGCCAGCAGCGTTGGACACGCCCTGAACACTGAAGCTTTCTTT
TRBJ2-3,TRBV6-1,.,TRBD1,CASSEDLRDRFTDTQYF,TGTGCCAGCAGTGAAGATCTACGGGACAGGTTCACAGATACGCAGTATTTT
TRBJ1-5,TRBV2,.,.,CASSVRSNQPQHF,TGTGCCAGCAGTGTTCGGAGCAATCAGCCCCAGCATTTT
TRBJ1-6,TRBV10-2,.,.,CASRVTGSPLHF,TGCGCCAGCAGAGTGACGGGTTCACCCCTCCACTTT
TRBJ2-1,TRBV15,.,TRBD2,CATSRDGLAGLAEQFF,TGTGCCACCAGCAGAGATGGCCTAGCGGGACTGGCTGAGCAGTTCTTC
TRBJ1-2,TRBV18,.,.,CASSPRRGGYTF,TGTGCCAGCTCACCGCGGCGGGGCGGCTACACCTTC
TRBJ2-5,TRBV7-3,.,TRBD2,CASSPQAGVRETQYF,TGTGCCAGCAGCCCCCAAGCGGGAGTAAGGGAGACCCAGTACTTC
TRBJ2-7,TRBV13,.,TRBD2,CASSLIAGGVGSNEQYF,TGTGCCAGCAGCTTAATTGCGGGAGGTGTGGGTAGTAACGAGCAGTACTTC
TRBJ1-6,TRBV5-5,.,.,CASSSTGSLDSPLHF,TGTGCCAGCAGCTCAACGGGTTCTTTGGATTCACCCCTCCACTTT
TRBJ1-3,TRBV6-2/TRBV6-3,once,TRBD1,CASSLTGDGNTIYF,TGTGCCAGCAGTCTGACAGGGGATGGAAACACCATATATTTT
TRBJ2-3,TRBV6-2/TRBV6-3,.,TRBD2,CASSYGGGANTDTQYF,TGTGCCAGCAGTTACGGCGGGGGGGCTAACACAGATACGCAGTATTTT
TRBJ2-3,TRBV18,once,.,CASSYTPQRHTDTQYF,TGTGCCAGCTCTTACACTCCGCAGAGACACACAGATACGCAGTATTTT
TRBJ2-3,TRBV3-1/TRBV3-2,.,.,CASSQGSGTDTQYF,TGTGCCAGCAGCCAAGGATCGGGGACAGATACGCAGTATTTT
TRBJ2-1,TRBV27,.,.,CASSFGQSSYNEQFF,TGTGCCAGCAGTTTTGGGCAGAGCTCCTACAATGAGCAGTTCTTC
TRBJ2-3,TRBV11-2,.,.,CASSLGGTLGQTWKYF,TGTGCCAGCAGCTTAGGGGGGACTCTTGGCCAAACATGGAAGTATTTT
TRBJ1-1,TRBV18,.,.,CASSPTGGKVNTEAFF,TGTGCCAGCTCACCAACCGGGGGGAAGGTGAACACTGAAGCTTTCTTT
TRBJ1-3,TRBV5-1,.,TRBD1,CASASQGPGNTIYF,TGCGCCAGCGCCTCACAGGGGCCAGGAAACACCATATATTTT
TRBJ2-7,TRBV5-8,.,.,CASSTRRSSYEQYF,TGTGCCAGCAGCACCAGAAGGAGCTCCTACGAGCAGTACTTC
TRBJ1-5,TRBV21-1,.,.,CASSETGYQPQHF,TGTGCCAGCAGCGAAACGGGGTATCAGCCCCAGCATTTT
TRBJ2-5,TRBV24-1,.,.,CATSALPYETQYF,TGTGCCACCAGTGCCCTCCCGTATGAGACCCAGTACTTC
TRBJ2-2,TRBV7-6,.,.,CASSLVVGGRGTGELFF,TGTGCCAGCAGCTTAGTCGTCGGGGGGCGAGGAACCGGGGAGCTGTTTTTT
TRBJ1-5,TRBV19,.,TRBD1,CASSMAGTAGPQHF,TGTGCCAGTAGTATGGCCGGGACAGCCGGGCCCCAGCATTTT
TRBJ1-4,TRBV12-3/TRBV12-4,few,TRBD1,CASSFNRGRIFF,TGTGCCAGCAGTTTTAACAGGGGGCGGATATTTTTT
TRBJ2-7,TRBV7-9,.,.,CASSPSATRGEQYF,TGTGCCAGCAGCCCCTCCGCGACTAGGGGCGAGCAGTACTTC
TRBJ2-7,TRBV10-3,.,.,CAISESGGPVSYEQYF,TGTGCCATCAGTGAGTCAGGGGGACCGGTCTCCTACGAGCAGTACTTC
TRBJ1-1,TRBV5-1,.,.,CASSLFSGQTNTEAFF,TGCGCCAGCAGCTTATTCTCCGGACAGACGAACACTGAAGCTTTCTTT
TRBJ2-1,TRBV11-3,.,.,CASRLSRGGEQFF,TGTGCCAGCAGATTATCACGAGGAGGCGAGCAGTTCTTC
TRBJ2-3,TRBV18,.,.,CASSPGSGADTQYF,TGTGCCAGCTCACCGGGTTCGGGGGCAGATACGCAGTATTTT
TRBJ2-7,TRBV15,.,TRBD2,CATSRDRSGRAVSYEQYF,TGTGCCACCAGCAGAGATCGTAGCGGGAGGGCCGTATCCTACGAGCAGTACTTC
TRBJ1-4,TRBV29-1,.,.,CSVYRGAQLFF,TGCAGCGTTTACCGTGGGGCTCAACTGTTTTTT